Presented here are 7 T cell receptor beta chains from one specimen sequenced in a study of blood T cells in healthy people across ages. The second PCR ran about 7 to 12 cycles with a sample-barcoded 5' primer and J-beta primers. Using its own MiXCR run on the 5' RACE reads, TCRdb lists one record per CDR3 protein. The table includes about 780,000 distinct CDR3 sequences, about 46% detected once. Sequencing input: blood. Receptors originate from an elderly man in good health.

This clonotype was picked up a small number of times. The chain couples TRBV7-2 to TRBJ2-3; 7 bases fit TRBD2. With V trimmed by 1 base and J by 4 bases, 11 bases remained unmatched. The germline gives CDR1 SGHTA, CDR2 FQGNSA. This CDR3 has 17 residues. CDR3 sequence (DNA): TGTGCCAGCAGCTTAGGAGTGGGCGGGAGATCCGCAGATACGCAGTATTTT. It translates to CASSLGVGGRSADTQYF.

This chain joins TRBV20-1 and TRBJ2-3; D gene uncertain. Trimming left V 1 base short and J 2 bases short, with 10 bases between. This CDR3 comprises 14 residues. CDR1 is DFQATT, CDR2 SNEGSKA, per germline (reference sequence). As DNA, the CDR3 is TGCAGTGCTAGAGGGGTGAGTTACACAGATACGCAGTATTTT. Translated: CSARGVSYTDTQYF.

V is TRBV3-1 and J is TRBJ1-2, with D possibly matching TRBD1 (5 bases). V was clipped by 0 bases and J by 0 bases, with 14 bases between them. The CDR3 has 17 residues. Germline CDR1 LGHDT, CDR2 YNNKEL (reference sequence). CDR3 region: CASSQDLWGGTNYGYTF. CDR3 coding DNA: TGTGCCAGCAGCCAAGATCTTTGGGGCGGCACTAACTATGGCTACACCTTC.

This chain connects TRBV24-1 to TRBJ2-1; D may be TRBD2 (6 bases). The V end lost 5 bases, the J end lost 5 bases, and 9 bases lay between the germline ends. The CDR3 runs to 13 residues. Germline lookup yields CDR1 KGHDR and CDR2 SFDVKD. CDR3 region: CATSVAVDNEQFF. The CDR3 DNA reads as TGTGCCACCAGTGTAGCGGTTGACAATGAGCAGTTCTTC.

V usage is TRBV4-2 and J usage is TRBJ2-7; D is possibly TRBD2 (6 bases). The CDR3 contains 14 residues. V was cut by 4 bases and J by 6 bases, with 16 bases left in between. Germline CDR1 is LGHNA and CDR2 is YNFKEQ. CDR3 coding DNA: TGTGCCAGCAGCCCCGGGACTCAGGGAGGCGAGCAGTACTTC. Its protein is CASSPGTQGGEQYF.

This clonotype was seen a handful of times. The chain joins TRBV27 to TRBJ2-5; D is perhaps TRBD2 (5 bases). CDR1 and CDR2 from the germline V gene are MNHEY and SMNVEV (reference sequence). The V and J ends lost 3 bases and 5 bases respectively, with 10 bases between them. The CDR3 contains 13 residues. The CDR3 coding sequence is TGTGCCAGCAGTTTCGCTAGCCGGGAGACCCAGTACTTC. As protein: CASSFASRETQYF.

The J gene is TRBJ2-1, the V gene TRBV4-1, with D maybe TRBD1 (5 bases). The CDR3 spans 14 residues. Between the trimmed V and J ends, which lost 9 bases and 9 bases, there was a span of 21 bases. Germline CDR1 MGHRA, CDR2 YSYEKL. The CDR3 spells CASAPVAGHGEQFF. CDR3 bases: TGCGCCAGTGCCCCTGTGGCCGGACACGGTGAGCAGTTCTTC.